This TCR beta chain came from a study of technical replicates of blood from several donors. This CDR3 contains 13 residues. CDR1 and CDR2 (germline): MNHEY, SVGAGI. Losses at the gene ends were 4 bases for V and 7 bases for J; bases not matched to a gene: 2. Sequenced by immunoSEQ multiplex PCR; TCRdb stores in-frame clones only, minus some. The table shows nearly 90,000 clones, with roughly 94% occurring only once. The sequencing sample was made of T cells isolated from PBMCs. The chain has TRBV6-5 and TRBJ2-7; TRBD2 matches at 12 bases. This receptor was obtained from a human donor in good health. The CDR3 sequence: CASSSLAGGEQYF. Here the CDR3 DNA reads TGTGCCAGCAGTTCTCTAGCGGGAGGGGAGCAGTACTTC.